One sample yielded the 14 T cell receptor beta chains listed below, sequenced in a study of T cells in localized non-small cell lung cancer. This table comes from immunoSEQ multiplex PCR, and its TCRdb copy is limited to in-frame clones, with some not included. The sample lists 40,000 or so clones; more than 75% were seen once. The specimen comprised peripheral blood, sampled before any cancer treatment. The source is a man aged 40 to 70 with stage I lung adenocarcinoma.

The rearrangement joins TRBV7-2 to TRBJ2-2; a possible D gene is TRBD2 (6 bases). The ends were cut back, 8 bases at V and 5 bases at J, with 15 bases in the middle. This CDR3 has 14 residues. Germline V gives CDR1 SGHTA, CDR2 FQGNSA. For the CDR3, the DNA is TGTGCCAGCGGGCGACTAGGAGGGACCGGGGAGCTGTTTTTT. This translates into CASGRLGGTGELFF.

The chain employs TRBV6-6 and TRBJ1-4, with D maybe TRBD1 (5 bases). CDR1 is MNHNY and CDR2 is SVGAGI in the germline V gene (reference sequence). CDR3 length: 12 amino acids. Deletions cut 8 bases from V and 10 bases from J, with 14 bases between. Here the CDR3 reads CASGINQGKLFF. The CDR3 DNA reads TGTGCCAGCGGTATAAACCAGGGAAAACTGTTTTTT.

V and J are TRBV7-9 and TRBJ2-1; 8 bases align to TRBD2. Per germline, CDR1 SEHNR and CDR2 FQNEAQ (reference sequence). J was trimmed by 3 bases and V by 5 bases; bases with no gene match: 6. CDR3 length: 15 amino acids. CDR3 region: CASSILAENYNEQFF. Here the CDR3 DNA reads TGTGCCAGCAGCATACTAGCGGAGAACTACAATGAGCAGTTCTTC.

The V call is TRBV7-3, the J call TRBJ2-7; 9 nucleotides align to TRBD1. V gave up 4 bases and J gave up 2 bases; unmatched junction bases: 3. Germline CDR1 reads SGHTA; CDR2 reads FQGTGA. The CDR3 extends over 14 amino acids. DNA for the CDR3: TGTGCCAGCAGCTGGGGACAGGGTCCCTACGAGCAGTACTTC. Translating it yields CASSWGQGPYEQYF.

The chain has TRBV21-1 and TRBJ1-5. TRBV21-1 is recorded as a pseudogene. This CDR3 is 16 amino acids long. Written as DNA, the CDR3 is TGTGCCAGCAGCACAGCCGAGGAATCTAGCAATCAGCCCCAGCATTTT. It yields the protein CASSTAEESSNQPQHF.

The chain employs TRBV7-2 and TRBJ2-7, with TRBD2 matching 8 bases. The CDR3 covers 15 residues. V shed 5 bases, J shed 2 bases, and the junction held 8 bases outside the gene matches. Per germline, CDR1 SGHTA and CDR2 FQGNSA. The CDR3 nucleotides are TGTGCCAGCAGCGTTACTAGCGGCTTTACCTACGAGCAGTACTTC. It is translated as CASSVTSGFTYEQYF.

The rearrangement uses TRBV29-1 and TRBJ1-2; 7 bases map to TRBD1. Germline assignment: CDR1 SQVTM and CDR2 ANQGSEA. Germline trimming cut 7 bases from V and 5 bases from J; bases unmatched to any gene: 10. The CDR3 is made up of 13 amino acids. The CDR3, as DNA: TGCAGCGCCGCACCCGGGACAGTATATGGCTACACCTTC. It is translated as CSAAPGTVYGYTF.

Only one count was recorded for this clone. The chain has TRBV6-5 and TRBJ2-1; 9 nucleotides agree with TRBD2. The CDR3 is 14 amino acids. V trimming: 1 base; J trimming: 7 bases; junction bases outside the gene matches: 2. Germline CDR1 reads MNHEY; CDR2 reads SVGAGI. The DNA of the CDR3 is TGTGCCAGCAGTTACTATAGCGGGAGAAATGAGCAGTTCTTC. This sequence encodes CASSYYSGRNEQFF.

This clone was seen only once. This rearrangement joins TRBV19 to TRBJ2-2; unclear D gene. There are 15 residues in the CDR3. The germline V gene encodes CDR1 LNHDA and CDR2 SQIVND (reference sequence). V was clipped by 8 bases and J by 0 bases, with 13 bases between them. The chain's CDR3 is CASRVKGPNTGELFF. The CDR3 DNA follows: TGTGCCAGTCGGGTCAAAGGACCGAACACCGGGGAGCTGTTTTTT.

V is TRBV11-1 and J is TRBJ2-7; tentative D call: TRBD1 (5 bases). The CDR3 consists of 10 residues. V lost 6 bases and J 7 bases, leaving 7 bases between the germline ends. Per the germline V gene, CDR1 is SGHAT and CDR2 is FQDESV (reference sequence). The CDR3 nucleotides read TGTGCCAGCAGAGGGGTGGAGCAGTACTTC. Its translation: CASRGVEQYF. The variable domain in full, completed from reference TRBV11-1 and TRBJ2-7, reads EAEVAQSPRYKITEKSQAVAFWCDPISGHATLYWYRQILGQGPELLVQFQDESVVDDSQLPKDRFSAERLKGVDSTLKIQPAELGDSAMYLCASRGVEQYFGPGTRLTVT.

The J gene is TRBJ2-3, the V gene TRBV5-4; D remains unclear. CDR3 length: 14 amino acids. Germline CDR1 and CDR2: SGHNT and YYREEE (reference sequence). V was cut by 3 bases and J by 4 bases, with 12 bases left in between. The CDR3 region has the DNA TGTGCCAGCAGCTCAAAATGGGAAGCAGATACGCAGTATTTT. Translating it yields CASSSKWEADTQYF.

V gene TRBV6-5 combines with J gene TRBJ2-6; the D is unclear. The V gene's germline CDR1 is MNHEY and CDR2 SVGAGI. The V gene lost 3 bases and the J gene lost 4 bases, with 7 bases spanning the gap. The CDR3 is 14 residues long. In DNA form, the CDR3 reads TGTGCCAGCAGTTATATTTCCGGGGCCAACGTCCTGACTTTC. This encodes CASSYISGANVLTF.

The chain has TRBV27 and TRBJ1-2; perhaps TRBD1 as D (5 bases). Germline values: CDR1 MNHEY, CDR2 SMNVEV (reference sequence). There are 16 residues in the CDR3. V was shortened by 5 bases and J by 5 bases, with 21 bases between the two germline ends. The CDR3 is CASSILPGTGIYGYTF. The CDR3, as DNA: TGTGCCAGCAGTATTTTACCCGGGACGGGGATATATGGCTACACCTTC.

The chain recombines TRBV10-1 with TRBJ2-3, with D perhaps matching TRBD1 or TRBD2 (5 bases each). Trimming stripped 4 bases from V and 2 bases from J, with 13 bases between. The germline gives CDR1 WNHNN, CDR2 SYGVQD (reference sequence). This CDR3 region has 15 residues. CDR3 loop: CASSGGAVVTDTQYF. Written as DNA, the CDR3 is TGCGCCAGCAGTGGAGGGGCGGTGGTCACAGATACGCAGTATTTT.